This TCR beta chain was profiled in a study of T cells after yellow fever vaccination. One entry per CDR3 protein, called by TCRdb with MiXCR from the 5' RACE reads. The sample lists 300,000 to 350,000 distinct CDR3 sequences, around 4.3% occurring once. Findings of the study overall: The appearance of a small share of clonotypes in both CD4 and CD8 compartments was observed.

The CDR3 is 14 amino acids. V was clipped by 4 bases and J by 1 base, with 10 bases between them. Note on this clonotype: What it binds is not known.

Sequences were derived from PBMCs, sampled 15 days after the yellow fever booster vaccination. This TCR came from a man aged 18-30 years who received the YFV17D yellow fever vaccine. V and J are TRBV12-3 or TRBV12-4 and TRBJ1-1; D is unresolved. Here the CDR3 reads CASSSSEANTEAFF. Here the CDR3 DNA reads TGTGCCAGCAGTTCCAGTGAGGCGAACACTGAAGCTTTCTTT.